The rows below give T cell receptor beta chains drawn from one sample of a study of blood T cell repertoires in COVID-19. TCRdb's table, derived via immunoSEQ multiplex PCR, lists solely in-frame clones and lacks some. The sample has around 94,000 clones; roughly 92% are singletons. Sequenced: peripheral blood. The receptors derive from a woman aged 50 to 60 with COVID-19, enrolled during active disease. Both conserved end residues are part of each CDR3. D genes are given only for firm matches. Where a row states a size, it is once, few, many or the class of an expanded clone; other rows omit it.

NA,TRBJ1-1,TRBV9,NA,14,TGTGCCAGCAGCGTCACACCTCGGGGGACTGAAGCTTTCTTT,CASSVTPRGTEAFF
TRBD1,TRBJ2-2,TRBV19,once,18,TGTGCCAGTAGTATAAGCGTAAGGGCAGGGGGCAGGACCGGGGAGCTGTTTTTT,CASSISVRAGGRTGELFF
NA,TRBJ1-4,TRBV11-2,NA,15,TGTGCCAGCAGCTCCGATAGGGGAACTAATGAAAAACTGTTTTTT,CASSSDRGTNEKLFF
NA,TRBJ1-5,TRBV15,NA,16,TGTGCCACCAGCAGTGACCTAGGAGCCGCCAATCAGCCCCAGCATTTT,CATSSDLGAANQPQHF
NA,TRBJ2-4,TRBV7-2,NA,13,TGTGCCAGCAGCCCAGGGTTAAGGGACATTCAGTACTTC,CASSPGLRDIQYF
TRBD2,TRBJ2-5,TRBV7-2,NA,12,TGTGCCAGCAGCCTAGCGGGGGGGACCCAGTACTTC,CASSLAGGTQYF
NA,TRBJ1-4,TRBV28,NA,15,TGTGCCAGCAGTTTACCAGGGCACCAAAATGAAAAACTGTTTTTT,CASSLPGHQNEKLFF
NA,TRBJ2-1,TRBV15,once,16,TGTGCCACCAGCCCTAAAGAGGGGGGGCCGGTCAATGAGCAGTTCTTC,CATSPKEGGPVNEQFF
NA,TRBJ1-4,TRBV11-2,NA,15,TGTGCCAGCAGCTTACTCTCGGCAACTAATGAAAAACTGTTTTTT,CASSLLSATNEKLFF
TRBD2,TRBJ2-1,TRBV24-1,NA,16,TGTGCCACCAGTTTTGGCGGGGGGACGTTCTACAATGAGCAGTTCTTC,CATSFGGGTFYNEQFF
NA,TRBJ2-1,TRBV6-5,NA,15,TGTGCCAGCAGCTCCTCCAGGGGCTCTCAAAATGAGCAGTTCTTC,CASSSSRGSQNEQFF
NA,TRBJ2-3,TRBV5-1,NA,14,TGCGCCAGCTCCTGGGGGCTAGCCGAAGATACGCAGTATTTT,CASSWGLAEDTQYF
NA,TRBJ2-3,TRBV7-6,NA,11,TGTGCCAGCAGCTCAACAGATACGCAGTATTTT,CASSSTDTQYF
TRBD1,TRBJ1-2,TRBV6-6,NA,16,TGTGCCAGCGTAAGGGGGGGACAGGGGGCTAACTATGGCTACACCTTC,CASVRGGQGANYGYTF
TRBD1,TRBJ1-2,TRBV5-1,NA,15,TGCGCCAGCAGCTCCTTACTCCGGGACAGGGGGCATTACACCTTC,CASSSLLRDRGHYTF
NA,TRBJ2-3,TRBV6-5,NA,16,TGTGCCAGCAGTTACGCGGCGGGGGCGGGCACAGATACGCAGTATTTT,CASSYAAGAGTDTQYF
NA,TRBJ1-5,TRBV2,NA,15,TGTGCCAGCAGCGACTTTCGAGGCGGGGGTCAGCCCCAGCATTTT,CASSDFRGGGQPQHF
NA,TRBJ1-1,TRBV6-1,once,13,TGTGCCAGCAGTGAAATTACTGTCACTGAAGCTTTCTTT,CASSEITVTEAFF
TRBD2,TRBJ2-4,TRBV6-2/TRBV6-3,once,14,TGTGCCAGCAGTTACGGCGGGGGGCAAAACATTCAGTACTTC,CASSYGGGQNIQYF
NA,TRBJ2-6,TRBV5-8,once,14,TGTGCCAGCGGGGGACACTCTGGGGCCAACGTCCTGACTTTC,CASGGHSGANVLTF
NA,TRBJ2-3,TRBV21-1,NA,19,TGTGCCAGCAGCAAGAGAATGTGGGGGCCGCCCCTTAGCACAGATACGCAGTATTTT,CASSKRMWGPPLSTDTQYF
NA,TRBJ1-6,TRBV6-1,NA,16,TGTGCCAGCAGTGAAAGGAGAGGCTTTGGAAATTCACCCCTCCACTTT,CASSERRGFGNSPLHF
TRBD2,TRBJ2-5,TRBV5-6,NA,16,TGTGCCAGCAGCGACTTACTAGCGGGGGCTGTAGAGACCCAGTACTTC,CASSDLLAGAVETQYF
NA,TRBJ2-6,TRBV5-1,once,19,TGCGCCAGCAGCTTGAGATGGGACTCGTCAAGCTCTGGGGCCAACGTCCTGACTTTC,CASSLRWDSSSSGANVLTF
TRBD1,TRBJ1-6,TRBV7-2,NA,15,TGTGCCAGCAGCCTCGCCGGGACAGATAATTCACCCCTCCACTTT,CASSLAGTDNSPLHF
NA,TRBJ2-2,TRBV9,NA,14,TGTGCCAGCAGCCCCCCCCTAGGATACGGGGAGCTGTTTTTT,CASSPPLGYGELFF
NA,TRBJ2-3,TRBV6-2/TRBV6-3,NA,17,TGTGCCAGCAGTTTGGGCGGGGGACAACGTCGGACAGATACGCAGTATTTT,CASSLGGGQRRTDTQYF
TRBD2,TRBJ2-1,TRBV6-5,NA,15,TGTGCCAGCAGTCCCTCGAGGACTAGATTGAATGAGCAGTTCTTC,CASSPSRTRLNEQFF
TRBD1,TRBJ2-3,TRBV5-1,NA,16,TGCGCCAGCAGGGGGGAACAGGGGGCAATCGCAGATACGCAGTATTTT,CASRGEQGAIADTQYF
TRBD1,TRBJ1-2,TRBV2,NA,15,TGTGCCAGCAGTGATCTGGCCAGGGGGCAGGGTGGCTACACCTTC,CASSDLARGQGGYTF
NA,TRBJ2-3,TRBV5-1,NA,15,TGCGCCAGCACAAGATCGGGGTCCGGCACAGATACGCAGTATTTT,CASTRSGSGTDTQYF
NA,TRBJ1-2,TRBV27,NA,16,TGTGCCAGCAGTTTTAGGCGGGCCCGCCTTAACTATGGCTACACCTTC,CASSFRRARLNYGYTF
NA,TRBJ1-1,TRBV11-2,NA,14,TGTGCCAGCACCGTCGGGGCGGGAGGGACTGAAGCTTTCTTT,CASTVGAGGTEAFF
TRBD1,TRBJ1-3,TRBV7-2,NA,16,TGTGCCAGCAGCTCCGGACAGGGTCATTCTGGAAACACCATATATTTT,CASSSGQGHSGNTIYF
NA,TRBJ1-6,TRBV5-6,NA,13,TGTGCCAGCAGCTTGGAGAGGCTTTCGCCCCTCCACTTT,CASSLERLSPLHF
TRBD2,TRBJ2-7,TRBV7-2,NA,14,TGTGCCAGCAGCCCTAGCGGGGGGTCCTACGAGCAGTACTTC,CASSPSGGSYEQYF
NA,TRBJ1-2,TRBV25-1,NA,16,TGTGCCAGCAGTGCCCCCACGTCTGGGGAGAACTATGGCTACACCTTC,CASSAPTSGENYGYTF
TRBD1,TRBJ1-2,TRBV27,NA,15,TGTGCCAGCAGTTTGACAGGGGGCCATAACTATGGCTACACCTTC,CASSLTGGHNYGYTF
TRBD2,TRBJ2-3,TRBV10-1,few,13,TGCGCCAGCAGCAGCGGGGGGGCGTATACGCAGTATTTT,CASSSGGAYTQYF
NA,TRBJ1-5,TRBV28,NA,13,TGTGCCAGCAGTTCGACAGGACTTTGGCCCCAGCATTTT,CASSSTGLWPQHF
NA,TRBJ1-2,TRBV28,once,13,TGTGCCAGCAGTTCGATCGGGGGCTATGGCTACACCTTC,CASSSIGGYGYTF
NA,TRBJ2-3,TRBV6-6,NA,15,TGTGCCAGCAGTTACTTTAAGCCTATGGCAGATACGCAGTATTTT,CASSYFKPMADTQYF
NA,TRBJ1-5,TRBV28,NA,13,TGTGCCAGCAGTTGGACATTAAATCAGCCCCAGCATTTT,CASSWTLNQPQHF
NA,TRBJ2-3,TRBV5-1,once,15,TGCGCCAGCAGCTCCCGCCTCGGAGGCACAGATACGCAGTATTTT,CASSSRLGGTDTQYF
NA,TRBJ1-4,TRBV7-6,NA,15,TGTGCCAGCAGCTTAAATTCAGGGGTGGATGAAAAACTGTTTTTT,CASSLNSGVDEKLFF
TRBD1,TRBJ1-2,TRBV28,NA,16,TGTGCCAGCACCCTTTCCTGGACAGGTCGTAACGATGGCTACACCTTC,CASTLSWTGRNDGYTF
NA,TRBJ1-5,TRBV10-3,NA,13,TGTGCCACCGGGGAGGGGATGGGTCAGCCCCAGCATTTT,CATGEGMGQPQHF
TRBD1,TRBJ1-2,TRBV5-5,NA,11,TGTGCCAGCAGCGGTACAGGGGTAATAGCCTTC,CASSGTGVIAF
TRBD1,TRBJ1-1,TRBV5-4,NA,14,TGTGCCAGCAGCCTGTGGGACAGTCTCACTGAAGCTTTCTTT,CASSLWDSLTEAFF
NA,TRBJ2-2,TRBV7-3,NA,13,TGTGCCAGCAGCTTACAGACAACCGGGGAGCTGTTTTTT,CASSLQTTGELFF
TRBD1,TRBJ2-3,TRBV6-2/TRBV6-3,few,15,TGTGCCAGCAGCCCCGGACAGGGTACGACAGATACGCAGTATTTT,CASSPGQGTTDTQYF
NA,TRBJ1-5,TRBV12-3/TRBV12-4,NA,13,TGTGCCAGCAGGATGGGGGCTAATCAGCCCCAGCATTTT,CASRMGANQPQHF
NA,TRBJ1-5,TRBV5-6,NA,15,TGTGCCAGCAGCACCCGGACCGGGCTAGCGTCGACCCAGCATTTT,CASSTRTGLASTQHF
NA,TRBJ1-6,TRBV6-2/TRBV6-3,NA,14,TGTGCCAGCACCCCGTTACAGGATAATTCACCCCTCCACTTT,CASTPLQDNSPLHF